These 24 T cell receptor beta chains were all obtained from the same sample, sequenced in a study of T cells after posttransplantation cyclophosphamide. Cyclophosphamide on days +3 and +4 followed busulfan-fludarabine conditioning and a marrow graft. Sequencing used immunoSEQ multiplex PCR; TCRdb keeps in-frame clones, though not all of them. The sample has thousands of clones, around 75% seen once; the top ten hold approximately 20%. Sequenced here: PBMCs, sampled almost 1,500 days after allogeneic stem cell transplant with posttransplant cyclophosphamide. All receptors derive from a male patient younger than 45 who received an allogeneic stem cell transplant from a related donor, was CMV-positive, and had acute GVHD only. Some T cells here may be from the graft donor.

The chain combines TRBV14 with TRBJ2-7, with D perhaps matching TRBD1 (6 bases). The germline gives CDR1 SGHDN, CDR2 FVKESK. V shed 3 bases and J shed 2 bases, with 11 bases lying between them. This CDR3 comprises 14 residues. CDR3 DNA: TGTGCCAGCAGCCACAGGGGTTCCCCCTACGAGCAGTACTTC. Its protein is CASSHRGSPYEQYF.

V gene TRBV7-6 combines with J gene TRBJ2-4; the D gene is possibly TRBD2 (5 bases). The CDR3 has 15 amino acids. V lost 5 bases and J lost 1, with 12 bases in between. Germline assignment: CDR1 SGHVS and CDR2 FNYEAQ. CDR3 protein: CASSLSRGAKNIQYF. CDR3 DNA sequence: TGTGCCAGCAGCCTGAGTCGCGGGGCCAAAAACATTCAGTACTTC.

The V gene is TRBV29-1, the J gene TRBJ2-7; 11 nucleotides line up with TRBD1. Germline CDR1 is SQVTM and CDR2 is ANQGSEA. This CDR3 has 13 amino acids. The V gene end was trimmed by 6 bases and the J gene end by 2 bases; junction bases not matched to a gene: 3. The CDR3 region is CSVPGQGAYEQYF. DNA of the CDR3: TGCAGCGTCCCGGGACAGGGGGCCTACGAGCAGTACTTC.

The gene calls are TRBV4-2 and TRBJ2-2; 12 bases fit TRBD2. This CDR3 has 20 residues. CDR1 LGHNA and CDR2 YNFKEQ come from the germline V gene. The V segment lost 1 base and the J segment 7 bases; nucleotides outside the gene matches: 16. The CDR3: CASSQGLSDSSGGASGELFF. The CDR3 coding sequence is TGTGCCAGCAGCCAAGGTCTTTCAGATTCTAGCGGGGGGGCTAGCGGGGAGCTGTTTTTT.

The CDR3 is CASGLPSWGGGPIQETQYF. Here the CDR3 DNA reads TGTGCTAGTGGTTTGCCATCCTGGGGAGGGGGACCTATCCAAGAGACCCAGTACTTC. The chain is built from TRBV12-5 and TRBJ2-5, with a possible D match to TRBD2 (7 bases). V was pared by 2 bases and J by 1 base, with 23 bases between. The CDR3 has 19 amino acids. Germline V lookup: CDR1 LGHNT, CDR2 FRNRAP.

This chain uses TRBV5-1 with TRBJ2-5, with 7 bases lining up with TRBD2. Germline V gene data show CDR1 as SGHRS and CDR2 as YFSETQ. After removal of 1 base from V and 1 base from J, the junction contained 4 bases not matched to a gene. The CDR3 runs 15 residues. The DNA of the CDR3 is TGCGCCAGCAGCTTGCAGGGCGGGGGCCAAGAGACCCAGTACTTC. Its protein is CASSLQGGGQETQYF.

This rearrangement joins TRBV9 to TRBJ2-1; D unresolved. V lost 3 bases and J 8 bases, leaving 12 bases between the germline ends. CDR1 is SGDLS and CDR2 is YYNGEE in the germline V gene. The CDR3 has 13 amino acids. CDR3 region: CASSDRPGDEQFF. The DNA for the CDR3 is TGTGCCAGCAGCGACCGACCAGGCGATGAGCAGTTCTTC.

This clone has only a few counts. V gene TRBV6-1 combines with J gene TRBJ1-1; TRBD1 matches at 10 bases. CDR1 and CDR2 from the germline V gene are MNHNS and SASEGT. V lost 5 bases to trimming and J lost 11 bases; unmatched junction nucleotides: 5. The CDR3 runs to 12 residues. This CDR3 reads CASSIGTGVAFF. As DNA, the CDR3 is TGTGCCAGCAGTATTGGGACAGGGGTCGCTTTCTTT.

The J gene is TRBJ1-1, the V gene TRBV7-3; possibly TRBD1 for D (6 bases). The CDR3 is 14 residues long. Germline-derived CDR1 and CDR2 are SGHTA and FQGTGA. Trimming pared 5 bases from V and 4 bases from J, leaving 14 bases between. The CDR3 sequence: CASSLQGPGTEAFF. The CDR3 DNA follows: TGTGCCAGCAGCCTACAGGGCCCCGGCACTGAAGCTTTCTTT.

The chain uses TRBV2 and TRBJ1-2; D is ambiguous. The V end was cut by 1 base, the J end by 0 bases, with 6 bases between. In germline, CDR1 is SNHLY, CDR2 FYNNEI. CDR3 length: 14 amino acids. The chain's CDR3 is CASSEDTANYGYTF. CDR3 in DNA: TGTGCCAGCAGTGAAGACACCGCTAACTATGGCTACACCTTC.

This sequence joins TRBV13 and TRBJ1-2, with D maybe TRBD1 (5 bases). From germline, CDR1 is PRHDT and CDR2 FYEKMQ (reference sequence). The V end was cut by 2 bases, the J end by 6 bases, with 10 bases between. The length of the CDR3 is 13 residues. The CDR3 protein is CASSLWGVDGYTF. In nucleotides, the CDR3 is TGTGCCAGCAGCTTATGGGGGGTGGATGGCTACACCTTC.

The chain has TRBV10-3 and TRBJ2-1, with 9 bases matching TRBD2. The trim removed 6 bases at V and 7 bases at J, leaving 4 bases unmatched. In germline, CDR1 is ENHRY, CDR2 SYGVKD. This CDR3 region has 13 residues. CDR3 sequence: CAIRAGGTNEQFF. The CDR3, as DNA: TGTGCCATCAGAGCGGGGGGCACTAATGAGCAGTTCTTC.

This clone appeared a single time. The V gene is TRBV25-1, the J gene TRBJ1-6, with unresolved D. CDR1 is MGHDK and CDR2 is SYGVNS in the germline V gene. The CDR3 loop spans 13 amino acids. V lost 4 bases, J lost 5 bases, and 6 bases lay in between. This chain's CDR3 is CASSVVDNSPLHF. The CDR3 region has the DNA TGTGCCAGCAGTGTAGTGGATAATTCACCCCTCCACTTT.

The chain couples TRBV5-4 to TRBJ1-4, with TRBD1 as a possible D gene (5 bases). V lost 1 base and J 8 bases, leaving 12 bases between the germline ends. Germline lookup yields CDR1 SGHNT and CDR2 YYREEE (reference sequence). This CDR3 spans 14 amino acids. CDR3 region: CASSLTQGREKLFF. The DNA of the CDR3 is TGTGCCAGCAGCTTGACGCAGGGTCGAGAAAAACTGTTTTTT.

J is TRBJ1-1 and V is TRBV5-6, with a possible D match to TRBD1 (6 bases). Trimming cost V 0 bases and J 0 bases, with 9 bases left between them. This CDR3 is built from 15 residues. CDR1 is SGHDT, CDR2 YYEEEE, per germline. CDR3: CASSLGTGLNTEAFF. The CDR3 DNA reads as TGTGCCAGCAGCTTGGGAACAGGGCTGAACACTGAAGCTTTCTTT.

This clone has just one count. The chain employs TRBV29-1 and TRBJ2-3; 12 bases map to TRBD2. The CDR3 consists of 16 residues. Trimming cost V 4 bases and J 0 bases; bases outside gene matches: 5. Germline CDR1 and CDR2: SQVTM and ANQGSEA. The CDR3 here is CSVALTSGGSTDTQYF. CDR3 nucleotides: TGCAGCGTTGCCCTGACTAGCGGGGGTAGCACAGATACGCAGTATTTT.

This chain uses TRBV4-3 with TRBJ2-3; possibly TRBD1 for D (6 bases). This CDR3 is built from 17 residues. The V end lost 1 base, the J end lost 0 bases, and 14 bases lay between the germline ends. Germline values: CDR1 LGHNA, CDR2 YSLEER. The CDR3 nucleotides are TGCGCCAGCAGCCAAGGGCCGGGACACAGGAGCACAGATACGCAGTATTTT. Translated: CASSQGPGHRSTDTQYF.

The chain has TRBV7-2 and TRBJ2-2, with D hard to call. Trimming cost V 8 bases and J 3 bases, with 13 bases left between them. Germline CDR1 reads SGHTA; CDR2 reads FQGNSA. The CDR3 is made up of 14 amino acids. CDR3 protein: CASGEEAHTGELFF. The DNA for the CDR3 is TGTGCCAGCGGTGAAGAGGCGCACACCGGGGAGCTGTTTTTT. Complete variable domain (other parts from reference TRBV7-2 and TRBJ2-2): GAGVSQSPSNKVTEKGKDVELRCDPISGHTALYWYRQSLGQGLEFLIYFQGNSAPDKSGLPSDRFSAERTGGSVSTLTIQRTQQEDSAVYLCASGEEAHTGELFFGEGSRLTVL.

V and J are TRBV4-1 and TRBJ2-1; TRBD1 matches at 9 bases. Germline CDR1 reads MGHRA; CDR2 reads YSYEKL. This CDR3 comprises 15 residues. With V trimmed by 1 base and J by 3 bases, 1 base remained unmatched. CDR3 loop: CASSQGQGDYNEQFF. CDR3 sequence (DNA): TGCGCCAGCAGCCAAGGACAGGGGGACTACAATGAGCAGTTCTTC.

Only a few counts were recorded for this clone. The CDR3 DNA reads as TGTGCCAGCAGTTTTCGGGGGAACTATGGCTACACCTTC. Its translation is CASSFRGNYGYTF. The chain combines TRBV27 with TRBJ1-2; D perhaps matches TRBD1 (5 bases). The CDR3 sequence is 13 residues long. V lost 3 bases to trimming and J lost 2 bases, with 7 bases between them. Per the germline V gene, CDR1 is MNHEY and CDR2 is SMNVEV (reference sequence).

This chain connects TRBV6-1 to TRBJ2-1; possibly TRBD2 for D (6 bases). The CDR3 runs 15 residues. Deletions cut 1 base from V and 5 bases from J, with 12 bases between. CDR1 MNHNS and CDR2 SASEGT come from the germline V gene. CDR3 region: CASSEGGVPNNEQFF. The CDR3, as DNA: TGTGCCAGCAGTGAAGGGGGGGTCCCGAACAATGAGCAGTTCTTC.

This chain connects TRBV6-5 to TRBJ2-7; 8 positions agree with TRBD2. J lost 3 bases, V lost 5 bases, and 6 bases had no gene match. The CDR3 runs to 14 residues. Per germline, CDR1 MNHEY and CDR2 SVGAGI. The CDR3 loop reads CASSEGLDGYEQYF. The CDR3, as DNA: TGTGCCAGCAGTGAGGGACTAGATGGCTACGAGCAGTACTTC.

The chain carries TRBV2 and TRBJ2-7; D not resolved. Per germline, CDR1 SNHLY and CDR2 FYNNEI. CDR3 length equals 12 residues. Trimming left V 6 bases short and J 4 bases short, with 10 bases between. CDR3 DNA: TGTGCCAGCAGCCTATCCCCGTACGAGCAGTACTTC. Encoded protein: CASSLSPYEQYF.

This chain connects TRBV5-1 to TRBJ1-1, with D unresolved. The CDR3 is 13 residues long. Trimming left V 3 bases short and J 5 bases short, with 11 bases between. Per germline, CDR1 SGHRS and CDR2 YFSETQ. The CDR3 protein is CASSWGTGTEAFF. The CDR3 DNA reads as TGCGCCAGCAGCTGGGGTACGGGAACTGAAGCTTTCTTT.